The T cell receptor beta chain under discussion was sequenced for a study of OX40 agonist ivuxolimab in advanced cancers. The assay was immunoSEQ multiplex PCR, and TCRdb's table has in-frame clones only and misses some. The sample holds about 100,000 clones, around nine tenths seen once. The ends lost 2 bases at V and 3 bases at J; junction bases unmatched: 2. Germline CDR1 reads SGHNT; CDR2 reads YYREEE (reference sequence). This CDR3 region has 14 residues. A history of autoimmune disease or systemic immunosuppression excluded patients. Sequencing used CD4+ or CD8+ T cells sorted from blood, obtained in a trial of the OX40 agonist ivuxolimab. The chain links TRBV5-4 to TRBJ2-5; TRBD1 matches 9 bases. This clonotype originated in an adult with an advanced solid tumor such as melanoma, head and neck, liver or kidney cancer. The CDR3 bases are TGTGCCAGCAGCTTAAGACAGGGGGAAGAGACCCAGTACTTC. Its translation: CASSLRQGEETQYF.